These 3 T cell receptor beta chains share one sample of origin, sequenced in a study of T-cell reconstitution after alpha-beta-depleted transplantation in children. The TCRbeta library was prepared with unique molecular identifiers. MiXCR, run by TCRdb on the PCR reads, gives a single entry per CDR3 protein. Of a few hundred thousand distinct CDR3 sequences in the sample, approximately 11% were seen once. The sequenced sample was PBMCs from the stem cell graft donor, obtained from the stem cell graft. The receptors stem from a human donor who donated a stem cell graft to a child with acute myeloid leukemia.

The chain has TRBV7-3 and TRBJ2-5, with TRBD1 identical over 8 bases. The germline V gene encodes CDR1 SGHTA and CDR2 FQGTGA. This CDR3 is 15 amino acids long. After removal of 1 base from V and 5 bases from J, the junction contained 6 bases not matched to a gene. CDR3 sequence (DNA): TGTGCCAGCAGCTTAAATGGCAGGGGGCAGGAGACCCAGTACTTC. Translating gives CASSLNGRGQETQYF.

This clonotype has a count of ten or more. The chain joins TRBV10-3 to TRBJ1-1; D call uncertain. V was trimmed by 6 bases and J by 1 base, leaving 9 bases between them. The germline CDR1 and CDR2 sequences are ENHRY and SYGVKD. CDR3 size: 13 residues. Written as DNA, the CDR3 is TGTGCCATCAGACCCCTTCCGAACACTGAAGCTTTCTTT. Its protein product is CAIRPLPNTEAFF.

This clonotype was seen repeatedly, ten times or more. This chain uses TRBV6-4 with TRBJ2-1; 7 bases map to TRBD2. J gave up 1 base and V 3 bases, and 3 bases lay outside the gene matches. The CDR3 loop spans 15 amino acids. Looked up from germline, CDR1 is MRHNA and CDR2 is SNTAGT. The CDR3 loop is CASSELADSYNEQFF. The CDR3 region has the DNA TGTGCCAGCAGTGAGCTAGCGGATTCCTACAATGAGCAGTTCTTC.